The rows below give T cell receptor beta chains drawn from one sample of a study of control samples from healthy donors and cancer patients. Produced via immunoSEQ multiplex PCR; TCRdb's table is partial and in-frame only. The sample includes fewer than 200,000 clones, roughly 94% of them seen just once. Sequencing was done on a sample of PBMCs. These receptors all come from a man aged 55 to 69 with colorectal cancer. Each CDR3 is given with its conserved first and last residue. The D gene is left open where the match is weak. The size of a clone is reported for some rows only, either as once, few or many, or as a class for expanded clones.

CDR3nt	CDR3aa	v_gene	abundance	len	j_gene	d_gene
TGTGCCAGCAGCAAAGCTGGGAGGGGACTGGGCTATGGCTACACCTTC	CASSKAGRGLGYGYTF	TRBV21-1	.	16	TRBJ1-2	.
TGTGCCACCAGTGGCAGGGGCAATGAGCAGTTCTTC	CATSGRGNEQFF	TRBV24-1	.	12	TRBJ2-1	.
TGTGCCAGCAGCTCCCCGACTAGCGGGGGCTCGGGTTCCTACGAGCAGTACTTC	CASSSPTSGGSGSYEQYF	TRBV5-4	.	18	TRBJ2-7	TRBD2
TGTGCCAGCAGCTTCGGCAGCTATCTCTCTGGAAACACCATATATTTT	CASSFGSYLSGNTIYF	TRBV5-5	.	16	TRBJ1-3	.
TGTGCCAGCAGCTCTCTGGGACAGGGGGGCACTGAAGCTTTCTTT	CASSSLGQGGTEAFF	TRBV7-2	.	15	TRBJ1-1	TRBD1
TGTGCCAGCAGTCCCGGACAGGGAGAGACCCAGTACTTC	CASSPGQGETQYF	TRBV12-3/TRBV12-4	.	13	TRBJ2-5	TRBD1
TGCGCCAGCAGCTTAATCAGGGGGCGGGACACCGGGGAGCTGTTTTTT	CASSLIRGRDTGELFF	TRBV5-1	.	16	TRBJ2-2	TRBD1
TGCGCCAGCAGCGGGGGACAGGGGCAGAACACTGAAGCTTTCTTT	CASSGGQGQNTEAFF	TRBV5-1	.	15	TRBJ1-1	TRBD1
TGTGCCAGCAGTGACGGGGTGGCCTACGAGCAGTACTTC	CASSDGVAYEQYF	TRBV6-1	.	13	TRBJ2-7	.
TGTGCCACCTCGGGGAGGACCTACAATGAGCAGTTCTTC	CATSGRTYNEQFF	TRBV25-1	.	13	TRBJ2-1	.
TGTGCCAGCAGCTTAAAAAAATCGGGACCCGGGGAGAACATTCAGTACTTC	CASSLKKSGPGENIQYF	TRBV7-9	once	17	TRBJ2-4	.
TGTGCCAGCAGTTGGGGACAGGGGGCTAACGAGCAGTACTTC	CASSWGQGANEQYF	TRBV27	.	14	TRBJ2-7	TRBD1
TGTGCCAGCAGCGTAGAGGGACAGGGCCTTTCCACAGATACGCAGTATTTT	CASSVEGQGLSTDTQYF	TRBV9	.	17	TRBJ2-3	TRBD1
TGTGCCAGCAACAGGGGGCAAGCAACTAATGAAAAACTGTTTTTT	CASNRGQATNEKLFF	TRBV6-5	.	15	TRBJ1-4	TRBD1
TGTGCCACCAGCAGACTAAATGTCCAAGCGTGGGGCTCTGGGGCCAACGTCCTGACTTTC	CATSRLNVQAWGSGANVLTF	TRBV15	.	20	TRBJ2-6	.
TGTGCCAGCAGTGGGACAGGGGGAGTAGATACGCAGTATTTT	CASSGTGGVDTQYF	TRBV27	.	14	TRBJ2-3	TRBD1
TGTGCCAGCAGTTACTCGGGGGCCTCGGACTATGGCTACACCTTC	CASSYSGASDYGYTF	TRBV6-5	.	15	TRBJ1-2	.
TGTGCCAGCAGCTTGGAATGGGGAATGAACACTGAAGCTTTCTTT	CASSLEWGMNTEAFF	TRBV7-8	.	15	TRBJ1-1	.
TGTGCCATCAACCGACAGGACGGAGACACCATATATTTT	CAINRQDGDTIYF	TRBV10-3	.	13	TRBJ1-3	.
TGTGCCAGTAGTGTATCGGACAGGGCAAACACTGAAGCTTTCTTT	CASSVSDRANTEAFF	TRBV19	.	15	TRBJ1-1	TRBD1
TGTGCCAGCAGGCCCCGGGGGGCTGTCGGGGAGCTGTTTTTT	CASRPRGAVGELFF	TRBV3-1/TRBV3-2	.	14	TRBJ2-2	.
TGCGCCAGCAGCTCACCGGGACAGGGCGACACCGGGGAGCTGTTTTTT	CASSSPGQGDTGELFF	TRBV5-1	once	16	TRBJ2-2	TRBD1
TGTGCCAGCAGTGAACGACAGGGTTTTTGGGATACGCAGTATTTT	CASSERQGFWDTQYF	TRBV2	.	15	TRBJ2-3	TRBD1
TGTGCCAGCAGTGGGGGACAGGTTGATGGCTATGGCTACACCTTC	CASSGGQVDGYGYTF	TRBV2	.	15	TRBJ1-2	TRBD1
TGTGCCAGCAGTTTGACAGGGAATAGCAATCAGCCCCAGCATTTT	CASSLTGNSNQPQHF	TRBV6-5	.	15	TRBJ1-5	TRBD1
TGTGCCAGCAGTTACGTGGCAGCCTACGAGCAGTACTTC	CASSYVAAYEQYF	TRBV6-2/TRBV6-3	.	13	TRBJ2-7	.
TGTGCCAGCAGTTTACGGGAAAATGAAAAACTGTTTTTT	CASSLRENEKLFF	TRBV12-3/TRBV12-4	.	13	TRBJ1-4	.
TGTGCCAGCAGCTTAGAGCGGGCGGGGGGCGGCGAGCAGTACTTC	CASSLERAGGGEQYF	TRBV11-2	once	15	TRBJ2-7	TRBD2
TGTGCCAGCAGCGCTGTTGATAGCAATCAGCCCCAGCATTTT	CASSAVDSNQPQHF	TRBV2	.	14	TRBJ1-5	.
TGTGCCAGCAGTTACGACGGCAGCCCTGGGGAGCCCCAGCATTTT	CASSYDGSPGEPQHF	TRBV6-5	.	15	TRBJ1-5	.
TGTGCCAGCAGCCCCCCCGGGGTTGCTGAAGCTTTCTTT	CASSPPGVAEAFF	TRBV9	.	13	TRBJ1-1	.
TGTGCCTGGAGTGCCGGGACGGCCACGGGGTATTTT	CAWSAGTATGYF	TRBV30	.	12	TRBJ2-3	.
TGTGCCAGCAGTTACGGGGCTAATAGGGATACGCAGTATTTT	CASSYGANRDTQYF	TRBV6-5	.	14	TRBJ2-3	.
TGTGCCTGGAGTAGATCGGGCCAACTTCGGTACGAGCAGTACTTC	CAWSRSGQLRYEQYF	TRBV30	.	15	TRBJ2-7	.
TGTGCCAGCAGCTTGAAGGGGCAAAAAAACATTCAGTACTTC	CASSLKGQKNIQYF	TRBV5-4	.	14	TRBJ2-4	.
TGTGCCAGCAGCTTATTTGGGGGAAATGCAGATACGCAGTATTTT	CASSLFGGNADTQYF	TRBV11-3	.	15	TRBJ2-3	.
TGTGCCAGTAGTATAGGGGTAGCGGGGGGCCCTAGCTCCTACAATGAGCAGTTCTTC	CASSIGVAGGPSSYNEQFF	TRBV19	.	19	TRBJ2-1	TRBD2
TGTGCCTGGGCCGGGACAGCGGGTCAGCCCCAGCATTTT	CAWAGTAGQPQHF	TRBV30	once	13	TRBJ1-5	TRBD1
TGTGCCAGCAGCTTAGATCCCGGGGGGGGTCTGCCCGAGACCCAGTACTTC	CASSLDPGGGLPETQYF	TRBV7-9	once	17	TRBJ2-5	TRBD2
TGCAGTGCTAGTTGGCCCAACGGGGGCACCTTC	CSASWPNGGTF	TRBV20-1	once	11	TRBJ1-2	.